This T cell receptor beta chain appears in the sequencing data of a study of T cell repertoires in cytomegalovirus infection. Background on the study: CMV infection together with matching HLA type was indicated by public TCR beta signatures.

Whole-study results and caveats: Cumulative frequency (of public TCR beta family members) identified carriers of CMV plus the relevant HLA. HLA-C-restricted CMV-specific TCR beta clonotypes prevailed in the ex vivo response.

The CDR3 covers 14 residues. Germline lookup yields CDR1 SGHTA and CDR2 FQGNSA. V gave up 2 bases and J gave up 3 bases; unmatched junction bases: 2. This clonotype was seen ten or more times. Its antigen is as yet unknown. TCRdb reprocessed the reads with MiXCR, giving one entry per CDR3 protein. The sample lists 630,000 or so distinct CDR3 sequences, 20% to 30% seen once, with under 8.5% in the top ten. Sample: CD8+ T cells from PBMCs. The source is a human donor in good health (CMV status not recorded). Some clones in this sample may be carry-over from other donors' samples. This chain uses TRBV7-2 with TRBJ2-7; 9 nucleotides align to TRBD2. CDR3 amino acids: CASSLRTSDYEQYF. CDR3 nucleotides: TGTGCCAGCAGCTTAAGGACTAGCGACTACGAGCAGTACTTC.